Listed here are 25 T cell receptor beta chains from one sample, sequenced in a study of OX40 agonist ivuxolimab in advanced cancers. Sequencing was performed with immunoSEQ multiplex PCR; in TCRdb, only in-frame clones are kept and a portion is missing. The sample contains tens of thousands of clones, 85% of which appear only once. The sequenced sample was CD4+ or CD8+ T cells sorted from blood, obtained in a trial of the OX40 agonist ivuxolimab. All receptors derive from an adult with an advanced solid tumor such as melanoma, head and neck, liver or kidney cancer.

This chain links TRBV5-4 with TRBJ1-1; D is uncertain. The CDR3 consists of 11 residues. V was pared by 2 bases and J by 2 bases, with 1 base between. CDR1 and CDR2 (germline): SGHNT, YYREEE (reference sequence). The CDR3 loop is CASSFNTEAFF. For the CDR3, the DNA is TGTGCCAGCAGCTTCAACACTGAAGCTTTCTTT.

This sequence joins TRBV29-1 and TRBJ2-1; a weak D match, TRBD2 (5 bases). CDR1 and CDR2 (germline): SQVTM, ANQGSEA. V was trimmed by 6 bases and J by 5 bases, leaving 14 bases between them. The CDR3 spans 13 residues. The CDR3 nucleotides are TGCAGCGTCAGAACTAGTTTCGACAATGAGCAGTTCTTC. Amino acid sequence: CSVRTSFDNEQFF.

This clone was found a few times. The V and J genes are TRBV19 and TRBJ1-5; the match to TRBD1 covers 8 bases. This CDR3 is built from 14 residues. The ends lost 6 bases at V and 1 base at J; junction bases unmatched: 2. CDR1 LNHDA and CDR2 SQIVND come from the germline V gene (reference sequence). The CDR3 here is CASRHRGSNQPQHF. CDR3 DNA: TGTGCCAGTAGACACAGGGGGAGCAATCAGCCCCAGCATTTT.

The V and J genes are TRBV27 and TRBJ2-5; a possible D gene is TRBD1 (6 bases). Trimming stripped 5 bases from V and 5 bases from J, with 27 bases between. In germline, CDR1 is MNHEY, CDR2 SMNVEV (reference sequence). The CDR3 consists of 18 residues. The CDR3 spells CASSPQGKEILLGETQYF. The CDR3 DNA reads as TGTGCCAGCAGTCCCCAGGGGAAAGAAATTCTCCTGGGGGAGACCCAGTACTTC.

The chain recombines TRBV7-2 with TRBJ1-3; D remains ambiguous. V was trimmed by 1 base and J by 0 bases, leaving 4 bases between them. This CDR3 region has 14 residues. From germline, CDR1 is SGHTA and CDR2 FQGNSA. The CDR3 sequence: CASSLGLSGNTIYF. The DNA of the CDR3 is TGTGCCAGCAGCTTAGGGCTCTCTGGAAACACCATATATTTT.

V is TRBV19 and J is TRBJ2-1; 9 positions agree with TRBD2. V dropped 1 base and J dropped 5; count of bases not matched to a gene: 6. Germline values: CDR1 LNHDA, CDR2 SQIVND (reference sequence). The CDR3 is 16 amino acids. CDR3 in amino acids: CASSIVAGGYHNEQFF. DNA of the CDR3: TGTGCCAGTAGTATAGTGGCGGGAGGGTACCACAATGAGCAGTTCTTC. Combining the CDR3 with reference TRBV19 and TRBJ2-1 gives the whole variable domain DGGITQSPKYLFRKEGQNVTLSCEQNLNHDAMYWYRQDPGQGLRLIYYSQIVNDFQKGDIAEGYSVSREKKESFPLTVTSAQKNPTAFYLCASSIVAGGYHNEQFFGPGTRLTVL.

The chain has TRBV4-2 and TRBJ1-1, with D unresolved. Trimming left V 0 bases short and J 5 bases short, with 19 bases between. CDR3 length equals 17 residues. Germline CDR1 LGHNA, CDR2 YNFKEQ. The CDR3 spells CASSQDIVERIRTEAFF. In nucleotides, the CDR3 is TGTGCCAGCAGCCAAGATATTGTAGAGAGGATTAGGACTGAAGCTTTCTTT.

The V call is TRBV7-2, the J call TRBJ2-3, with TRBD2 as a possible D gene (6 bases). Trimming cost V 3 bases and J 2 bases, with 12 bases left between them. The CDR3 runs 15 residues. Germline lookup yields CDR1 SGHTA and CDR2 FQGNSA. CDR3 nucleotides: TGTGCCAGCAGCTTTTTTGGGGGGAACACAGATACGCAGTATTTT. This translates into CASSFFGGNTDTQYF. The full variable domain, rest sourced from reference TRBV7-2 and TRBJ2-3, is GAGVSQSPSNKVTEKGKDVELRCDPISGHTALYWYRQSLGQGLEFLIYFQGNSAPDKSGLPSDRFSAERTGGSVSTLTIQRTQQEDSAVYLCASSFFGGNTDTQYFGPGTRLTVL.

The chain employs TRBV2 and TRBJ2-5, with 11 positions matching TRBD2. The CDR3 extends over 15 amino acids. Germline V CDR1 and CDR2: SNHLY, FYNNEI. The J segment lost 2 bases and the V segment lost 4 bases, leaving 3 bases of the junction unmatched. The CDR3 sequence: CASSVSGGGQETQYF. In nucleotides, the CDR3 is TGTGCCAGCAGTGTTAGCGGGGGGGGGCAAGAGACCCAGTACTTC.

The CDR3 sequence: CASSPPGVGDEQFF. CDR3 in DNA: TGTGCCAGCAGCCCCCCAGGAGTTGGCGATGAGCAGTTCTTC. This chain connects TRBV7-2 to TRBJ2-1; D remains unclear. This CDR3 comprises 14 residues. Trimming shortened V by 5 bases and J by 8 bases, and 16 bases separated the two germline ends. CDR1 is SGHTA, CDR2 FQGNSA, per germline.

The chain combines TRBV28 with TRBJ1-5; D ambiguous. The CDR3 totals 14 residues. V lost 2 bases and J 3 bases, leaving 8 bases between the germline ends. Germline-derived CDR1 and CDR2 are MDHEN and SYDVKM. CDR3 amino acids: CASSLHGINQPQHF. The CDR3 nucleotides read TGTGCCAGCAGTTTACACGGAATCAATCAGCCCCAGCATTTT.

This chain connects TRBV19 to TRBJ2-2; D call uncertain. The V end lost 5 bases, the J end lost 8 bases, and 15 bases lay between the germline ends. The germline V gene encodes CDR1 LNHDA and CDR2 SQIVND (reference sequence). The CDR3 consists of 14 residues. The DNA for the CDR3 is TGTGCCAGTAGTCCACTGGGCTTGGTGGGGGAGCTGTTTTTT. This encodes CASSPLGLVGELFF.

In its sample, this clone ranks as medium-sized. The CDR3 here is CASRTKRERPYEQYF. Here the CDR3 DNA reads TGTGCCAGCAGGACCAAGCGGGAAAGGCCCTACGAGCAGTACTTC. The gene calls are TRBV6-1 and TRBJ2-7; 7 bases are shared with TRBD2. V shed 6 bases and J 2 bases; nucleotides not matched to a gene: 10. This CDR3 contains 15 residues. The V gene's germline CDR1 is MNHNS and CDR2 SASEGT.

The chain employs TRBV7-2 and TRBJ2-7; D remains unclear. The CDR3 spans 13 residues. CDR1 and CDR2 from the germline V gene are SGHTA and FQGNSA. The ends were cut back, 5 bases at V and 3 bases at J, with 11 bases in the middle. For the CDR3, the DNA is TGTGCCAGCAGCACAAATTCTTACTACGAGCAGTACTTC. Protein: CASSTNSYYEQYF. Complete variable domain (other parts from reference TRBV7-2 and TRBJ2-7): GAGVSQSPSNKVTEKGKDVELRCDPISGHTALYWYRQSLGQGLEFLIYFQGNSAPDKSGLPSDRFSAERTGGSVSTLTIQRTQQEDSAVYLCASSTNSYYEQYFGPGTRLTVT.

DNA of the CDR3: TGTGCCAGCAGCTCAAGGGGGCTGGGCAATCAGCCCCAGCATTTT. Protein product: CASSSRGLGNQPQHF. V and J are TRBV7-2 and TRBJ1-5, with 7 bases matching TRBD1. The J segment lost 2 bases and the V segment lost 4 bases, leaving 5 bases of the junction unmatched. The CDR3 spans 15 residues. CDR1 is SGHTA, CDR2 FQGNSA, per germline.

CDR3 loop: CAISESTGGRGTEAFF. CDR3 sequence (DNA): TGTGCCATCAGTGAGTCGACAGGGGGTCGTGGCACTGAAGCTTTCTTT. The rearrangement links TRBV10-3 to TRBJ1-1; 9 nucleotides line up with TRBD1. V dropped 0 bases and J dropped 4; count of bases not matched to a gene: 6. The CDR3 runs 16 residues. Germline CDR1 is ENHRY and CDR2 is SYGVKD.

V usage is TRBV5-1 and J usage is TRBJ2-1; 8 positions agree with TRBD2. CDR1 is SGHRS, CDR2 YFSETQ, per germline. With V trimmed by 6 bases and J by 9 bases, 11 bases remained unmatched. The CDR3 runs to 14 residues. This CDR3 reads CASTGPGTRSEQFF. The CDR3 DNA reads TGCGCCAGCACCGGTCCCGGGACTAGAAGTGAGCAGTTCTTC.

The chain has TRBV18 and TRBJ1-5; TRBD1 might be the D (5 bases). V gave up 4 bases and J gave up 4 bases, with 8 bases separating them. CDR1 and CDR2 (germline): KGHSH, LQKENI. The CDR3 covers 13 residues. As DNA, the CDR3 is TGTGCCAGCTCACGGGCAGGGAATCAGCCCCAGCATTTT. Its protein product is CASSRAGNQPQHF. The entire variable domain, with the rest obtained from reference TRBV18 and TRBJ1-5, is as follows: NAGVMQNPRHLVRRRGQEARLRCSPMKGHSHVYWYRQLPEEGLKFMVYLQKENIIDESGMPKERFSAEFPKEGPSILRIQQVVRGDSAAYFCASSRAGNQPQHFGDGTRLSIL.

The DNA of the CDR3 is TGTGCCAGCAGCCAGGACACGTTCTCCTACAATGAGCAGTTCTTC. Translating it yields CASSQDTFSYNEQFF. The rearrangement uses TRBV7-2 and TRBJ2-1; perhaps TRBD1 as D (5 bases). V shed 5 bases and J shed 0 bases, with 11 bases lying between them. CDR3 length: 15 amino acids. CDR1 is SGHTA and CDR2 is FQGNSA in the germline V gene.

The CDR3 protein is CASSLPRTGGEQETQYF. As DNA, the CDR3 is TGTGCCAGCAGCTTGCCTCGGACAGGGGGCGAGCAAGAGACCCAGTACTTC. The gene calls are TRBV7-6 and TRBJ2-5; 11 nucleotides align to TRBD1. The V gene end was trimmed by 3 bases and the J gene end by 2 bases; junction bases not matched to a gene: 8. The CDR3 is made up of 17 amino acids. Germline CDR1 SGHVS, CDR2 FNYEAQ. Filled out from reference TRBV7-6 and TRBJ2-5, the complete variable domain reads GAGVSQSPRYKVTKRGQDVALRCDPISGHVSLYWYRQALGQGPEFLTYFNYEAQQDKSGLPNDRFSAERPEGSISTLTIQRTEQRDSAMYRCASSLPRTGGEQETQYFGPGTRLLVL.

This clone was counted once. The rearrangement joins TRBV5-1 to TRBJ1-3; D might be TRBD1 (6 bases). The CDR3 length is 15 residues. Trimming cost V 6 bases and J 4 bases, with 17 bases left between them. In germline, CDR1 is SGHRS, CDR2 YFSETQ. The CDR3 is CASTPGQTFGNTIYF. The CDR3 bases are TGCGCCAGCACCCCCGGACAGACCTTCGGAAACACCATATATTTT.

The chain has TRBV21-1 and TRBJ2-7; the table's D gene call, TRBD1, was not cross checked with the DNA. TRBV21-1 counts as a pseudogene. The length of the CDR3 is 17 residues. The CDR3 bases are TGTGCCAGCAGGAGAGCGCAAGGCGGGACAGGGTATAACGAGCAGTACTTC. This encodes CASRRAQGGTGYNEQYF.

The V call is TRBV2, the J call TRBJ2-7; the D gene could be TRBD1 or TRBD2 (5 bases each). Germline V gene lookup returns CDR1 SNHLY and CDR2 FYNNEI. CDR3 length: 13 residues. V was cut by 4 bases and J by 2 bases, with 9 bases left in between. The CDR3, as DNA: TGTGCCAGCAGTGGGCAGGGACCCTACGAGCAGTACTTC. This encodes CASSGQGPYEQYF.

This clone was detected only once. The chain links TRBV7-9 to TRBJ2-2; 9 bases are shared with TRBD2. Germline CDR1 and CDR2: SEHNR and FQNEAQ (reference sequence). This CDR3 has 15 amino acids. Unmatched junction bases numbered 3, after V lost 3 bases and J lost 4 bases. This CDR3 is CASSFASGATGELFF. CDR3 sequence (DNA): TGTGCCAGCAGCTTTGCTAGCGGGGCCACCGGGGAGCTGTTTTTT.

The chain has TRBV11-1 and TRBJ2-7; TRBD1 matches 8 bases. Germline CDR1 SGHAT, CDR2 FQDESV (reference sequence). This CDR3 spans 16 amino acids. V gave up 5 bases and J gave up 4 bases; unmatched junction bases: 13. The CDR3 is CASSARTGISSYEQYF. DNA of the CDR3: TGTGCCAGCAGCGCCCGGACAGGGATCAGCTCGTACGAGCAGTACTTC.